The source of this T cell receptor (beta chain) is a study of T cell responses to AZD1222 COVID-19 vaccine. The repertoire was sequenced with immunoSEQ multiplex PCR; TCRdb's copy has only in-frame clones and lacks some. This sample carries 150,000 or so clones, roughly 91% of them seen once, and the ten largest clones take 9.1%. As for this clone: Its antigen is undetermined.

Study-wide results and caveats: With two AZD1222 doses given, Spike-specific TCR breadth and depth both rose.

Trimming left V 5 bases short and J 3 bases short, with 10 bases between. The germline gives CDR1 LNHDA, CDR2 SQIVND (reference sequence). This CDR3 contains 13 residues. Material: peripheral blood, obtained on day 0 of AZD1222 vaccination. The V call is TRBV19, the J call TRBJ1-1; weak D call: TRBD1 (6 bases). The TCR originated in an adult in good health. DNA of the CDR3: TGTGCCAGTAGTGGGGGCTTGGACACTGAAGCTTTCTTT. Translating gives CASSGGLDTEAFF.